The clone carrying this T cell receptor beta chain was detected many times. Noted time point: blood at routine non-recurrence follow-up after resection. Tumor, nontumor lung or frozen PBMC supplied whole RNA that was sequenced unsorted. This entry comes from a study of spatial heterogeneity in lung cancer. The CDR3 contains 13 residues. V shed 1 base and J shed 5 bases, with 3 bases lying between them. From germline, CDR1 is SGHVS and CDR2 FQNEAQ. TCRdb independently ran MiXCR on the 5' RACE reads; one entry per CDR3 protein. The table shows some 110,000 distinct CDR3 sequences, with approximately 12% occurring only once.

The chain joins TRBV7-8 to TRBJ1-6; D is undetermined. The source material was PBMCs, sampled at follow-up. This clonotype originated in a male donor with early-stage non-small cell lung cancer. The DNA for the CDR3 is TGTGCCAGCAGCTTAGATCATAATTCACCCCTCCACTTT. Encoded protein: CASSLDHNSPLHF.